The clone carrying this T cell receptor beta chain was recorded many times. Its antigen is not known. The length of the CDR3 is 18 residues. J gave up 12 bases and V 1 base, and 13 bases lay outside the gene matches. Germline CDR1 reads LNHNV; CDR2 reads YYDKDF (reference sequence). The time point: newly diagnosed GD, antithyroid drugs for less than 3 months. The TCR library was made from RNA that had been extracted from PBMCs in TRIzol. The patients included were those that came from an endocrinology department in Xi'an, China. This specimen comes from a study of regulatory T cells in long-lasting Graves disease. Through Arm-PCR of CDR3 regions and iRepertoire HTBI primers, TCR beta libraries were built. A single record per CDR3 protein comes from TCRdb applying MiXCR to the multiplex PCR reads. The data contain about 430,000 distinct CDR3 sequences, over 14% of them singletons. Study-level findings and limits: Persistent Graves' patients possessed reduced TCR diversity relative to recently diagnosed ones.

Another study also made use of these data, one on T cells in Graves' hyperthyroidism and ophthalmopathy.

The chain couples TRBV15 to TRBJ2-1; TRBD2 aligns across 15 bases. The sample was peripheral blood mononuclear cells (PBMCs), taken at new diagnosis, from a patient treated with antithyroid drugs. This sequence was found in a woman aged 40-49 years with Graves disease. This CDR3 reads CATSRGPGLAGGPARQFF. The CDR3 bases are TGTGCCACCAGCAGAGGACCCGGACTAGCGGGAGGGCCAGCAAGGCAGTTCTTC.